The 6 T cell receptor beta chains presented below share a single source sample, sequenced in a study of read filtering for tumor transcriptome and immune sequencing. Molecular barcoded adaptors covering alpha/delta and beta/gamma chains were used on roughly 400 ng RNA. TCRdb ran MiXCR on the reads and lists one entry per CDR3 protein. The profile shows under 150,000 distinct CDR3 sequences, about 12% of them singletons. Input material: a population of CD138-negative cells sorted from bone marrow. Receptors were obtained from a donor aged 40 or over with multiple myeloma.

The table lists this clonotype with many counts. The V gene is TRBV3-1, the J gene TRBJ2-7; 11 bases fit TRBD2. The germline gives CDR1 LGHDT, CDR2 YNNKEL (reference sequence). The junction had 16 bases not matched to a gene; V was cut back by 5 bases and J by 4 bases. The CDR3 has 18 amino acids. Here the CDR3 DNA reads TGTGCCAGCAGCTACCGGGGTAGCGGGAGGGCCGCTTGGTACGAGCAGTACTTC. Translated: CASSYRGSGRAAWYEQYF.

This clonotype occurred many times. The rearrangement joins TRBV12-3 or TRBV12-4 to TRBJ2-2, with TRBD1 matching over 9 bases. After removal of 6 bases from V and 0 bases from J, the junction contained 5 bases not matched to a gene. The CDR3 is made up of 16 amino acids. The CDR3, as DNA: TGTGCCAGCAGGGATGGACAGGGGTCGAACACCGGGGAGCTGTTTTTT. Translating it yields CASRDGQGSNTGELFF.

This clonotype was counted at least ten times. The rearrangement joins TRBV6-6 to TRBJ1-5; TRBD1 matches at 8 bases. The germline CDR1 and CDR2 sequences are MNHNY and SVGAGI (reference sequence). The CDR3 sequence is 16 residues long. Trimming at V came to 5 bases and at J to 4 bases, leaving 10 bases not matched to a gene. The CDR3 region has the DNA TGTGCCAGCAGTAAGGGCACTACAGGGGGGAATCAGCCCCAGCATTTT. Translated, it gives CASSKGTTGGNQPQHF.

The chain carries TRBV12-3 or TRBV12-4 and TRBJ1-1; weak D call: TRBD1 (5 bases). Trimming left V 11 bases short and J 5 bases short, with 24 bases between. The CDR3 covers 15 residues. In nucleotides, the CDR3 is TGTGCCGGCCGTTTGGGGGACGTGGAGGAGACTGAAGCTTTCTTT. It is translated as CAGRLGDVEETEAFF.

This clonotype was counted at least ten times. V and J are TRBV7-2 and TRBJ2-3; TRBD1 is a possible D gene (6 bases). V shed 6 bases and J shed 2 bases, with 15 bases lying between them. This CDR3 comprises 15 residues. The germline V gene has CDR1 SGHTA and CDR2 FQGNSA. The CDR3 region is CASSHDRPITDTQYF. The CDR3 bases are TGTGCCAGCAGTCATGACAGGCCTATCACAGATACGCAGTATTTT.

This clonotype was seen repeatedly, ten times or more. The rearrangement joins TRBV11-2 to TRBJ2-4; possible D gene TRBD2, 5 bases. Trimming removed 5 bases at V and 4 bases at J, with 18 bases between. This CDR3 spans 16 amino acids. From germline, CDR1 is SGHAT and CDR2 FQNNGV. In nucleotides, the CDR3 is TGTGCCAGCAGCATGGACTGGATGAGTCCTAAAAACATTCAGTACTTC. Its translation: CASSMDWMSPKNIQYF.